This entry lists 13 T cell receptor beta chains sequenced from one sample in a study of T cell clonotyping in hematopoietic cell transplantation. Some clones are missing from TCRdb's copy, which holds only in-frame ones; the method was immunoSEQ multiplex PCR. Of some 50,000 clones listed, around 83% are singletons. The time point is: recipient sample about 28 days before transplant, after cytoreduction. This specimen consisted of peripheral blood mononuclear cells, obtained before stem cell transplant. All receptors come from a man aged 55 to 70 with myelodysplastic syndrome. Some clones in this sample may be carry-over from other donors' samples.

V is TRBV9 and J is TRBJ1-3; D unclear. V was clipped by 2 bases and J by 4 bases, with 16 bases between them. The germline gives CDR1 SGDLS, CDR2 YYNGEE. CDR3 size: 16 residues. The CDR3: CASSVVATLRGNTIYF. For the CDR3, the DNA is TGTGCCAGCAGCGTTGTGGCGACACTCCGAGGAAACACCATATATTTT. Variable domain in full (rest from reference TRBV9 and TRBJ1-3): DSGVTQTPKHLITATGQRVTLRCSPRSGDLSVYWYQQSLDQGLQFLIQYYNGEERAKGNILERFSAQQFPDLHSELNLSSLELGDSALYFCASSVVATLRGNTIYFGEGSWLTVV.

The chain joins TRBV29-1 to TRBJ2-7; D may correspond to TRBD1 or TRBD2 (5 bases each). Deletions cut 5 bases from V and 4 bases from J, with 15 bases between. This CDR3 comprises 13 residues. Germline loops: CDR1 SQVTM, CDR2 ANQGSEA. The CDR3 nucleotides are TGCAGCGTTTCTAAAGGGACCCTTTACGAGCAGTACTTC. Protein: CSVSKGTLYEQYF.

The chain recombines TRBV30 with TRBJ1-5; D remains unclear. Germline V CDR1 and CDR2: GTSNPN, SVGIG (reference sequence). The CDR3 has 13 amino acids. Between the trimmed V and J ends, which lost 1 base and 1 base, there was a span of 5 bases. CDR3 bases: TGTGCCTGGAGTGCGGGGAGCAATCAGCCCCAGCATTTT. It specifies CAWSAGSNQPQHF.

This clone was seen just once. The chain combines TRBV2 with TRBJ2-1, with D unclear. Germline CDR1 and CDR2: SNHLY and FYNNEI. The CDR3 consists of 14 residues. V was shortened by 8 bases and J by 5 bases, with 16 bases between the two germline ends. CDR3 coding DNA: TGTGCCAGCCACCTCGCGGTTGGGGACAATGAGCAGTTCTTC. This encodes CASHLAVGDNEQFF.

This sequence joins TRBV5-4 and TRBJ1-5; 12 bases line up with TRBD1. V shed 3 bases, J shed 5 bases, and the junction held 3 bases outside the gene matches. The CDR3 runs to 15 residues. CDR1 and CDR2 (germline): SGHNT, YYREEE (reference sequence). The CDR3 here is CASSSGTGGDQPQHF. In DNA, the CDR3 is TGTGCCAGCAGCTCCGGGACAGGGGGCGATCAGCCCCAGCATTTT.

The chain employs TRBV11-3 and TRBJ2-5; 9 bases map to TRBD1. V lost 5 bases to trimming and J lost 4 bases; unmatched junction nucleotides: 8. Germline V CDR1 and CDR2: SGHNT, YENEEA. The length of the CDR3 is 15 residues. The CDR3 DNA follows: TGTGCCAGCAGCACGGGGGTGACAGGGGGAGAGACCCAGTACTTC. It encodes CASSTGVTGGETQYF.

This clone came up a few times. The V gene is TRBV6-5, the J gene TRBJ1-6; D possibly corresponds to TRBD1 (5 bases). This CDR3 region has 15 residues. Trimming stripped 0 bases from V and 5 bases from J, with 8 bases between. Germline values: CDR1 MNHEY, CDR2 SVGAGI. The CDR3 coding sequence is TGTGCCAGCAGTTACTCGGGACGGAATAATTCACCCCTCCACTTT. Protein product: CASSYSGRNNSPLHF.

This rearrangement joins TRBV5-4 to TRBJ2-7; 10 bases align to TRBD1. This CDR3 comprises 15 residues. The ends lost 2 bases at V and 6 bases at J; junction bases unmatched: 8. In germline, CDR1 is SGHNT, CDR2 YYREEE (reference sequence). CDR3 nucleotide sequence: TGTGCCAGCAGCTTAGGCGGGACAGGGGTTCGCGAGCAGTACTTC. This translates into CASSLGGTGVREQYF. The complete variable domain, with remaining parts taken from reference TRBV5-4 and TRBJ2-7, reads ETGVTQSPTHLIKTRGQQVTLRCSSQSGHNTVSWYQQALGQGPQFIFQYYREEENGRGNFPPRFSGLQFPNYSSELNVNALELDDSALYLCASSLGGTGVREQYFGPGTRLTVT.

The chain joins TRBV14 to TRBJ1-2; D remains ambiguous. The germline CDR1 and CDR2 sequences are SGHDN and FVKESK. This CDR3 region has 13 residues. Trimming shortened V by 1 base and J by 2 bases, and 5 bases separated the two germline ends. Here the CDR3 DNA reads TGTGCCAGCAGCCAAGCGGGGAACTATGGCTACACCTTC. Residues: CASSQAGNYGYTF.

The chain joins TRBV2 to TRBJ2-3; 7 bases align to TRBD1. Germline V gives CDR1 SNHLY, CDR2 FYNNEI. This CDR3 spans 16 amino acids. V lost 6 bases, J lost 2 bases, and 11 bases stayed unmatched. CDR3: CASSRQGPYPTDTQYF. The CDR3 bases are TGTGCCAGCAGCCGACAGGGCCCGTATCCCACAGATACGCAGTATTTT. Based on the CDR3 plus reference TRBV2 and TRBJ2-3, the full variable domain is EPEVTQTPSHQVTQMGQEVILRCVPISNHLYFYWYRQILGQKVEFLVSFYNNEISEKSEIFDDQFSVERPDGSNFTLKIRSTKLEDSAMYFCASSRQGPYPTDTQYFGPGTRLTVL.

This chain connects TRBV30 to TRBJ1-1; D is perhaps TRBD1 (6 bases). Germline V gene sequence: CDR1 GTSNPN, CDR2 SVGIG (reference sequence). V gave up 1 base and J gave up 0 bases, with 15 bases separating them. The CDR3 has 16 residues. The CDR3 is CAWSEVGRDMNTEAFF. The CDR3 DNA reads as TGTGCCTGGAGTGAAGTTGGGCGGGACATGAACACTGAAGCTTTCTTT. The full variable domain, completed using reference TRBV30 and TRBJ1-1, is SQTIHQWPATLVQPVGSPLSLECTVEGTSNPNLYWYRQAAGRGLQLLFYSVGIGQISSEVPQNLSASRPQDRQFILSSKKLLLSDSGFYLCAWSEVGRDMNTEAFFGQGTRLTVV.

This chain connects TRBV6-4 to TRBJ1-6; D is possibly TRBD1 (6 bases). The CDR3 consists of 13 residues. The V gene lost 6 bases and the J gene lost 6 bases, with 9 bases spanning the gap. CDR1 MRHNA and CDR2 SNTAGT come from the germline V gene. This CDR3 is CASRRQANSPLHF. The CDR3 DNA is TGTGCCAGCAGGCGACAGGCTAATTCACCCCTCCACTTT.

This clone was seen only once. An end of the junction does not agree with germline; a read error may underlie this. V gene TRBV18 combines with J gene TRBJ1-5; 7 bases align to TRBD1. The CDR3 has 13 amino acids. The germline V gene encodes CDR1 KGHSH and CDR2 LQKENI. CDR3: CASSRGGNQPQHF. As DNA, the CDR3 is TGTGCCAGCTCACGAGGGGGCAACCAGCCCCAGCATTTT.